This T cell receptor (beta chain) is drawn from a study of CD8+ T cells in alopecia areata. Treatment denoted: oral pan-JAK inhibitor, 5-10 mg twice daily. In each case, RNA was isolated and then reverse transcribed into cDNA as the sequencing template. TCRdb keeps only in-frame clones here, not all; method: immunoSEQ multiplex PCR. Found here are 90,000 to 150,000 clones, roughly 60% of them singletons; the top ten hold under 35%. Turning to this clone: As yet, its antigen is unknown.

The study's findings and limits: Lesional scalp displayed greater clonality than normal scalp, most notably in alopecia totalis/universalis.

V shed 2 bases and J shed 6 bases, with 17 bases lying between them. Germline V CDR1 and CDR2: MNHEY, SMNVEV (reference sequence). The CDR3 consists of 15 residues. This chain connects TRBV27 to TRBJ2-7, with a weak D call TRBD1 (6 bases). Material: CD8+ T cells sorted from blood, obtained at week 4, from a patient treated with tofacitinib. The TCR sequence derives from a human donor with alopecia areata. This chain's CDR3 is CASSLASSGDGEQYF. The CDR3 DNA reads TGTGCCAGCAGTTTAGCTAGCTCAGGGGATGGCGAGCAGTACTTC.